This TCR beta chain originates from a study of molecular identifiers for immune sequencing clone quantification. From the PCR reads, TCRdb called clonotypes with MiXCR, one entry per CDR3 protein. The table includes more than 450,000 distinct CDR3 sequences, roughly 24% detected once. Germline assignment: CDR1 PRHDT and CDR2 FYEKMQ (reference sequence). After removal of 2 bases from V and 2 bases from J, the junction contained 3 bases not matched to a gene. The CDR3 covers 14 residues. The chain employs TRBV13 and TRBJ2-7; 7 bases fit TRBD2. This TCR came from a human donor in good health. Some libraries in this study had Jurkat cell RNA spiked in. Specimen: naive CD8+ T cells from blood, with Jurkat cell RNA spiked in. As for subset: FACS-sorted CD8+CD4-CCR7+CD45RA+ naive T cells. As DNA, the CDR3 is TGTGCCAGCAGCTTAACTAGCGCCACCTACGAGCAGTACTTC. As protein: CASSLTSATYEQYF.